This passage covers 13 T cell receptor beta chains from one sample sequenced in a study of blood T cell repertoires in COVID-19. Libraries were prepared by immunoSEQ multiplex PCR; TCRdb keeps only in-frame clonotypes and omits some of them. The table lists fewer than 350,000 clones, about 76% of them singletons, with 2.5% to 3% in the top ten. The sample comprised peripheral blood. Receptors were obtained from an older woman with active or convalescent COVID-19.

The chain couples TRBV7-2 to TRBJ1-5; D gene unclear. CDR1 and CDR2 (germline): SGHTA, FQGNSA. The germline V and J ends were trimmed by 5 bases and 2 bases, with 7 bases remaining between them. The CDR3 runs 13 residues. The CDR3 nucleotides are TGTGCCAGCAGCCCTCCCGGCAATCAGCCCCAGCATTTT. The encoded protein is CASSPPGNQPQHF.

The chain is built from TRBV10-3 and TRBJ1-1, with a possible D match to TRBD1 (6 bases). CDR1 is ENHRY, CDR2 SYGVKD, per germline. The V end lost 0 bases, the J end lost 2 bases, and 10 bases lay between the germline ends. The CDR3 runs to 15 residues. The CDR3 DNA reads as TGTGCCATCAGTGAGTCGAGGACAGCTAACACTGAAGCTTTCTTT. The encoded protein is CAISESRTANTEAFF.

This clone was observed a handful of times. J is TRBJ2-1 and V is TRBV6-5; D is unclear. Deletions cut 7 bases from V and 6 bases from J, with 16 bases between. The CDR3 is made up of 14 amino acids. Germline assignment: CDR1 MNHEY and CDR2 SVGAGI. This chain's CDR3 is CASISLLGPNEQFF. The CDR3 DNA sequence: TGTGCCAGCATCTCTCTACTGGGCCCCAATGAGCAGTTCTTC.

The chain carries TRBV12-3 or TRBV12-4 and TRBJ1-5; no reliable D call. The V end was cut by 3 bases, the J end by 7 bases, with 7 bases between. The CDR3 has 12 amino acids. CDR3 sequence (DNA): TGTGCCAGCAGTTTCTTAATCCAGCCCCAGCATTTT. Protein product: CASSFLIQPQHF.

This chain connects TRBV5-4 to TRBJ1-2, with 7 bases matching TRBD1. CDR1 and CDR2 from the germline V gene are SGHNT and YYREEE (reference sequence). V lost 3 bases to trimming and J lost 8 bases; unmatched junction nucleotides: 7. This CDR3 spans 13 amino acids. For the CDR3, the DNA is TGTGCCAGCAGCTACGACAGGGCTGCGGGCTACACCTTC. It codes for CASSYDRAAGYTF.

The chain has TRBV30 and TRBJ1-6; 10 positions match TRBD1. The germline gives CDR1 GTSNPN, CDR2 SVGIG (reference sequence). The V and J ends lost 8 bases and 5 bases, in that order; junction bases with no gene match: 12. This CDR3 is 16 amino acids long. The chain's CDR3 is CARSSQDRGNNSPLHF. The DNA of the CDR3 is TGTGCCAGATCAAGTCAGGACAGGGGGAATAATTCACCCCTCCACTTT.

This clone was seen a single time. The rearrangement links TRBV11-3 to TRBJ1-1, with TRBD1 as a possible D gene (5 bases). The CDR3 is made up of 15 amino acids. Germline CDR1 and CDR2: SGHNT and YENEEA. V gave up 5 bases and J gave up 3 bases, with 16 bases separating them. CDR3 sequence: CASSPRALQDTEAFF. The CDR3, as DNA: TGTGCCAGCAGCCCCAGGGCCTTGCAGGACACTGAAGCTTTCTTT. Based on the CDR3 plus reference TRBV11-3 and TRBJ1-1, the full variable domain is EAGVVQSPRYKIIEKKQPVAFWCNPISGHNTLYWYLQNLGQGPELLIRYENEEAVDDSQLPKDRFSAERLKGVDSTLKIQPAELGDSAVYLCASSPRALQDTEAFFGQGTRLTVV.

V is TRBV18 and J is TRBJ2-1; weak D call: TRBD2 (7 bases). This CDR3 spans 15 amino acids. Trimming left V 2 bases short and J 2 bases short, with 10 bases between. The germline gives CDR1 KGHSH, CDR2 LQKENI. The CDR3 here is CASSPIGGPYNEQFF. The CDR3 coding sequence is TGTGCCAGCTCACCAATCGGGGGGCCCTACAATGAGCAGTTCTTC. Variable domain in full (rest from reference TRBV18 and TRBJ2-1): NAGVMQNPRHLVRRRGQEARLRCSPMKGHSHVYWYRQLPEEGLKFMVYLQKENIIDESGMPKERFSAEFPKEGPSILRIQQVVRGDSAAYFCASSPIGGPYNEQFFGPGTRLTVL.

The chain links TRBV4-1 to TRBJ2-1; D is possibly TRBD2 (6 bases). Germline V lookup: CDR1 MGHRA, CDR2 YSYEKL. The CDR3 spans 14 residues. The V end was cut by 8 bases, the J end by 4 bases, with 15 bases between. As DNA, the CDR3 is TGCGCCAGCCGGGGAAGGAGGGGTTACAATGAGCAGTTCTTC. This gives the protein CASRGRRGYNEQFF.

The CDR3 is CASSQSGVGYTF. In DNA, the CDR3 is TGTGCCAGCAGCCAGAGCGGGGTTGGCTACACCTTC. The chain combines TRBV27 with TRBJ1-2, with D hard to call. CDR3 length: 12 amino acids. Germline V CDR1 and CDR2: MNHEY, SMNVEV (reference sequence). Trimming removed 6 bases from V and 7 bases from J, with 12 bases in between.

The V call is TRBV5-6, the J call TRBJ1-2; 7 bases map to TRBD1. CDR3 length: 12 residues. Germline CDR1 is SGHDT and CDR2 is YYEEEE. The V and J ends lost 2 bases and 6 bases, in that order; junction bases with no gene match: 1. The CDR3 sequence: CASSFTGDGYTF. Here the CDR3 DNA reads TGTGCCAGCAGCTTCACAGGGGATGGCTACACCTTC. Full variable domain (missing parts from reference TRBV5-6 and TRBJ1-2): DAGVTQSPTHLIKTRGQQVTLRCSPKSGHDTVSWYQQALGQGPQFIFQYYEEEERQRGNFPDRFSGHQFPNYSSELNVNALLLGDSALYLCASSFTGDGYTFGSGTRLTVV.

The genes are TRBV9 and TRBJ1-2; D is unclear. Germline CDR1 and CDR2: SGDLS and YYNGEE. V gave up 4 bases and J gave up 4 bases, with 17 bases separating them. The CDR3 has 15 residues. The CDR3 is CASSPTQGSPYGYTF. The CDR3 bases are TGTGCCAGCAGCCCCACCCAAGGGAGTCCCTATGGCTACACCTTC.

The J gene is TRBJ1-2, the V gene TRBV28, with D possibly being TRBD1 (5 bases). The CDR3 length is 14 residues. Trimming left V 6 bases short and J 6 bases short, with 17 bases between. Germline CDR1 reads MDHEN; CDR2 reads SYDVKM. The CDR3 bases are TGTGCCAGCAGCCAGGGAGGGTGGGGGGATGGCTACACCTTC. Translated, it gives CASSQGGWGDGYTF.